This T cell receptor beta chain is drawn from a study of tumor-infiltrating T cells and Merkel cell polyomavirus. In the study overall: CD8+ T cells recognized the Merkel cell polyomavirus KLL epitope. Patients were followed a median of roughly 2.9 years, range 1.1 to 6.0. Overall study findings and caveats: T cells against other Merkel cell polyomavirus epitopes were not captured.

The table came from immunoSEQ multiplex PCR; TCRdb's copy has only in-frame clones and leaves some out. The profile covers some 25,000 clones, with 70% to 90% appearing a single time and roughly 2.5% taken by the ten largest. With regard to this clone: The antigen is not known.

This CDR3 has 14 amino acids. Germline-derived CDR1 and CDR2 are MNHNS and SASEGT. V was clipped by 6 bases and J by 1 base; unmatched bases: 6. Robust Merkel cell polyomavirus Large T antigen positivity by immunohistochemistry was seen in all patients' tumors. Lymph node tumors were analyzed for unknown-primary nodal or insufficient-primary cases. The chain employs TRBV6-1 and TRBJ2-7; 7 bases are a match to TRBD2. This TCR derives from a man aged 45-60 years with Merkel cell carcinoma. Sample: lymph node tissue. CDR3 nucleotides: TGTGCCAGCAGGAGCGGGGAGGGATCCTACGAGCAGTACTTC. It specifies CASRSGEGSYEQYF.